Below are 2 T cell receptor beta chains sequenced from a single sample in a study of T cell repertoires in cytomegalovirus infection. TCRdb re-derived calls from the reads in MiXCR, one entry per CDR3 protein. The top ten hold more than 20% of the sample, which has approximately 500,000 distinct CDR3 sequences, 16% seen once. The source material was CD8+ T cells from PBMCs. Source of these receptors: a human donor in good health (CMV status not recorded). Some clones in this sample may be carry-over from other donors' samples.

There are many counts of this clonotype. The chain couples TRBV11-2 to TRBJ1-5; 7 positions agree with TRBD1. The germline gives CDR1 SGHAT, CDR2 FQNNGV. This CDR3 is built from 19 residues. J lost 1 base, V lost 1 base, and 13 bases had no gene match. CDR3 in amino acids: CASSLGPGRQGISNQPQHF. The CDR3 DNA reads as TGTGCCAGCAGCTTAGGCCCGGGTCGACAGGGTATAAGCAATCAGCCCCAGCATTTT.

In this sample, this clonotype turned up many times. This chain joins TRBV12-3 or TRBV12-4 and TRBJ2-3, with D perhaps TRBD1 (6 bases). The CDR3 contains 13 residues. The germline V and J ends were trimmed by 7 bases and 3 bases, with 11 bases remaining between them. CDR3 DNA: TGTGCCAGCAACAATGGACAGACAGATACGCAGTATTTT. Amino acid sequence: CASNNGQTDTQYF.